What follows are 13 T cell receptor beta chains derived from one specimen sequenced in a study of vaccination effects on CD4 cells after COVID-19. These receptors' antigens are unknown. Sequencing in the ViraFEST assay came after antigen-specific CD4+ T cells had been expanded with viral peptide pools, which were used to stimulate PBMC. When around ten days of culture had elapsed, CD4+ T cells were isolated. BNT162b2 vaccine or mRNA-1273 vaccine was given to participants in two doses. Here immunoSEQ multiplex PCR was the method, and the copy in TCRdb shows in-frame clones only, minus some. The sample carries 25,000 to 30,000 clones, around 79% recorded once. The sample in question was CD4+ T cells from PBMCs cultured with SARS-CoV-2 spike peptides, obtained after COVID-19 vaccination. These receptors were taken from a human donor who received a COVID-19 vaccine. Some clones in this sample may be carry-over from other donors' samples.

The chain links TRBV5-8 to TRBJ2-3, with D perhaps matching TRBD1 (6 bases). This CDR3 is 14 amino acids long. V gave up 10 bases and J gave up 4 bases, with 19 bases separating them. Per the germline V gene, CDR1 is SGHTS and CDR2 is YDEGEE. The CDR3 DNA reads TGTGCCTCCCCCGTTTGGCAGGGGCCAGATACGCAGTATTTT. This encodes CASPVWQGPDTQYF.

There are a few counts of this clone. The chain joins TRBV5-5 to TRBJ2-4; possible D gene TRBD2, 7 bases. From germline, CDR1 is SGHKS and CDR2 YYEKEE (reference sequence). This CDR3 region has 16 residues. V was cut by 4 bases and J by 7 bases, with 21 bases left in between. CDR3 sequence: CASSQLGGANGNIQYF. CDR3 in DNA: TGTGCCAGCAGCCAACTAGGGGGGGCAAATGGGAACATTCAGTACTTC.

The chain combines TRBV7-9 with TRBJ1-3; TRBD1 aligns across 7 bases. CDR1 and CDR2 from the germline V gene are SEHNR and FQNEAQ (reference sequence). The length of the CDR3 is 15 residues. J was trimmed by 0 bases and V by 5 bases; bases with no gene match: 4. In DNA, the CDR3 is TGTGCCAGCAGCCAAACAGGGGCCTCTGGAAACACCATATATTTT. This sequence encodes CASSQTGASGNTIYF. The full variable domain, in which reference TRBV7-9 and TRBJ1-3 provide the parts outside the CDR3, is DTGVSQNPRHKITKRGQNVTFRCDPISEHNRLYWYRQTLGQGPEFLTYFQNEAQLEKSRLLSDRFSAERPKGSFSTLEIQRTEQGDSAMYLCASSQTGASGNTIYFGEGSWLTVV.

The chain is built from TRBV10-3 and TRBJ1-3, with TRBD1 matching over 11 bases. Germline V gene data show CDR1 as ENHRY and CDR2 as SYGVKD. J was trimmed by 5 bases and V by 5 bases; bases with no gene match: 2. The CDR3 is made up of 14 amino acids. CDR3 nucleotide sequence: TGTGCCATCAGTAGGACAGGGGGCAGAAACACCATATATTTT. Protein product: CAISRTGGRNTIYF.

The J gene is TRBJ2-5, the V gene TRBV5-1, with 10 positions matching TRBD2. The V and J ends lost 5 bases and 5 bases, in that order; junction bases with no gene match: 6. Germline loops: CDR1 SGHRS, CDR2 YFSETQ. The CDR3 covers 14 residues. Here the CDR3 DNA reads TGCGCCAGCAGGCCTAGCGGGGGTGCGGAGACCCAGTACTTC. It yields the protein CASRPSGGAETQYF. Drawing the rest from reference TRBV5-1 and TRBJ2-5, the complete variable domain is KAGVTQTPRYLIKTRGQQVTLSCSPISGHRSVSWYQQTPGQGLQFLFEYFSETQRNKGNFPGRFSGRQFSNSRSEMNVSTLELGDSALYLCASRPSGGAETQYFGPGTRLLVL.

This clone was counted once. The chain recombines TRBV7-2 with TRBJ2-1; D gene unclear. The CDR3 totals 14 residues. Germline V lookup: CDR1 SGHTA, CDR2 FQGNSA. Between the trimmed V and J ends, which lost 2 bases and 5 bases, there was a span of 10 bases. The CDR3 DNA is TGTGCCAGCAGCTTATTTAGGGTTAACAATGAGCAGTTCTTC. Protein product: CASSLFRVNNEQFF. The whole variable domain, remainder taken from reference TRBV7-2 and TRBJ2-1, is GAGVSQSPSNKVTEKGKDVELRCDPISGHTALYWYRQSLGQGLEFLIYFQGNSAPDKSGLPSDRFSAERTGGSVSTLTIQRTQQEDSAVYLCASSLFRVNNEQFFGPGTRLTVL.

This clone was recorded a few times. The genes are TRBV10-2 and TRBJ2-5; a possible D gene is TRBD1 (6 bases). Germline assignment: CDR1 WSHSY and CDR2 SAAADI. V was cut by 8 bases and J by 5 bases, with 15 bases left in between. The CDR3 is 13 amino acids. CDR3 bases: TGCGCCAGCTCCGCAGGGGCGGCGGAGACCCAGTACTTC. This translates into CASSAGAAETQYF.

The chain couples TRBV6-6 to TRBJ1-2; D call uncertain. Trimming left V 5 bases short and J 7 bases short, with 11 bases between. The germline CDR1 and CDR2 sequences are MNHNY and SVGAGI (reference sequence). The CDR3 extends over 12 amino acids. CDR3 protein: CASSNRGRGYTF. The CDR3 DNA follows: TGTGCCAGCAGTAATCGGGGTCGTGGCTACACCTTC.

The chain combines TRBV5-1 with TRBJ1-1; D is possibly TRBD1 (6 bases). Germline loops: CDR1 SGHRS, CDR2 YFSETQ. The CDR3 runs 14 residues. V lost 1 base and J 1 base, leaving 8 bases between the germline ends. CDR3 in amino acids: CASSLSGENTEAFF. The CDR3 DNA follows: TGCGCCAGCAGCTTGTCAGGGGAGAACACTGAAGCTTTCTTT.

V and J are TRBV6-5 and TRBJ2-1; D might be TRBD2 (6 bases). The CDR3 consists of 15 residues. With 6 bases removed from V and 3 bases from J, the gap between germline ends came to 15 bases. Germline V CDR1 and CDR2: MNHEY, SVGAGI. The CDR3 sequence: CASSLGTPVYNEQFF. CDR3 DNA sequence: TGTGCCAGCAGCCTCGGGACTCCTGTCTACAATGAGCAGTTCTTC.

A word on this clone: The sample holds other DNA sequences that translate to the same CDR3. The chain couples TRBV5-1 to TRBJ2-3, with TRBD1 matching 11 bases. This CDR3 has 15 amino acids. In germline, CDR1 is SGHRS, CDR2 YFSETQ. V shed 4 bases, J shed 3 bases, and the junction held 4 bases outside the gene matches. DNA of the CDR3: TGCGCCAGCAGCCTTGGACAGGGGGCGACAGATACGCAGTATTTT. It encodes CASSLGQGATDTQYF.

The chain is built from TRBV5-1 and TRBJ1-1, with D unclear. This CDR3 has 13 residues. V lost 4 bases to trimming and J lost 1 base, with 8 bases between them. The germline gives CDR1 SGHRS, CDR2 YFSETQ. The CDR3 DNA reads TGCGCCAGCAGCAATTGGGGGAACACTGAAGCTTTCTTT. Its translation: CASSNWGNTEAFF. Using reference TRBV5-1 and TRBJ1-1 for the parts outside the CDR3, the full variable domain is KAGVTQTPRYLIKTRGQQVTLSCSPISGHRSVSWYQQTPGQGLQFLFEYFSETQRNKGNFPGRFSGRQFSNSRSEMNVSTLELGDSALYLCASSNWGNTEAFFGQGTRLTVV.

The V call is TRBV9, the J call TRBJ2-5; 11 nucleotides match TRBD2. Trimming removed 0 bases from V and 5 bases from J; junction bases left unmatched: 9. The CDR3 is 17 amino acids. Per germline, CDR1 SGDLS and CDR2 YYNGEE. In DNA form, the CDR3 reads TGTGCCAGCAGCGTAGCTAGTAGCGGGGGGGCCGGTGAGACCCAGTACTTC. It yields the protein CASSVASSGGAGETQYF.